This is a list of T cell receptor beta chains from one sample in a study of blood T cell repertoires in COVID-19. The method was immunoSEQ multiplex PCR; TCRdb's version includes in-frame clones alone and lacks a portion of them. This sample yields 50,000 to 60,000 clones, of which about 89% are seen a single time; 25% to 35% belongs to the top ten. Sequencing was performed on peripheral blood. The receptors were sampled from a human donor in a cohort sampled during active COVID-19. Each CDR3 is given with its conserved first and last residue. The order of the fields is CDR3 DNA, CDR3 protein, CDR3 length, J gene, V gene, clone size, D gene. D genes are given only for firm matches. A clone size is listed for some rows: how often the clone was seen (once, few, many), or a class if it is expanded.

TGTGCCAGTAAATCAGGGGATGCTGAAAAACTGTTTTTT,CASKSGDAEKLFF,13,TRBJ1-4,TRBV7-9,-,-
TGCAGTGCTAGTGAGGGCACTAATGAAAAACTGTTTTTT,CSASEGTNEKLFF,13,TRBJ1-4,TRBV20-1,-,-
TGCAGCGCCTCGGACAGGGGCTCTGGAAACACCATATATTTT,CSASDRGSGNTIYF,14,TRBJ1-3,TRBV29-1,-,TRBD1
TGTGCCAGTAGTATGGGCGGGATGGGGACAGATACGCAGTATTTT,CASSMGGMGTDTQYF,15,TRBJ2-3,TRBV19,-,-
TGTGCCAGTAGTTCAGGGGGCACGGAGACCCAGTACTTC,CASSSGGTETQYF,13,TRBJ2-5,TRBV19,-,TRBD1
TGTGCCACCAGTGACCGAAGACAGGGTACAGATACGCAGTATTTT,CATSDRRQGTDTQYF,15,TRBJ2-3,TRBV24-1,-,TRBD1
TGTGCCAGCTCCCGAAGGAGCTCAGATACGCAGTATTTT,CASSRRSSDTQYF,13,TRBJ2-3,TRBV18,once,-
TGTGCCATCAGTGTCGGACGGGAGAACACCGGGGAGCTGTTTTTT,CAISVGRENTGELFF,15,TRBJ2-2,TRBV10-3,-,-
TGTGCCAGCAGCTCGGTCACAGATACGCAGTATTTT,CASSSVTDTQYF,12,TRBJ2-3,TRBV5-6,-,-
TGTGCCAGCAGCGTAGGTGTCGGCTCCTACGAGCAGTACTTC,CASSVGVGSYEQYF,14,TRBJ2-7,TRBV9,once,-
TGCGCCAGCAGCTCGACTAGCGGGAGTAATGAGCAGTTCTTC,CASSSTSGSNEQFF,14,TRBJ2-1,TRBV5-1,-,TRBD2
TGTGCCACTTTCGGGACTAGCGGGAGGGTAAATGAGCAGTTCTTC,CATFGTSGRVNEQFF,15,TRBJ2-1,TRBV10-3,-,TRBD2
TGTGCCAGCAGCCAATTATACAGGGGTGTAATGGGCACCGGGGAGCTGTTTTTT,CASSQLYRGVMGTGELFF,18,TRBJ2-2,TRBV3-1/TRBV3-2,-,TRBD1
TGTGCCAGCAGCTTAGCCGGAGGCTACGAGCAGTACTTC,CASSLAGGYEQYF,13,TRBJ2-7,TRBV7-6,once,-
TGTGCCAGCAGTTACTGGACTAGCAGAGAGCAGTTCTTC,CASSYWTSREQFF,13,TRBJ2-1,TRBV6-2/TRBV6-3,-,TRBD2
TGTGCCAGCAGGGACAGGGGGCTCTCCTACGAGCAGTACTTC,CASRDRGLSYEQYF,14,TRBJ2-7,TRBV27,-,TRBD1
TGTGCCAGCAGCTTGGACAGGGTGGCCACTGAAGCTTTCTTT,CASSLDRVATEAFF,14,TRBJ1-1,TRBV5-4,-,-
TGTGCTAGCAGCTCGGGACAGGGGTCAATTTACGAGCAGTACTTC,CASSSGQGSIYEQYF,15,TRBJ2-7,TRBV7-7,-,TRBD1
TGCAGCGTCCGGGACAGGGGCCTCGGGGAGACCCAGTACTTC,CSVRDRGLGETQYF,14,TRBJ2-5,TRBV29-1,-,TRBD1
TGTGCCAGCAGTTCGGGACTCCCTCTAGCGAACACCGGGGAGCTGTTTTTT,CASSSGLPLANTGELFF,17,TRBJ2-2,TRBV28,-,-
TGTGCCAGCAGCCAATGGGAAGCAAGCGGTACCGGGGAGCTGTTTTTT,CASSQWEASGTGELFF,16,TRBJ2-2,TRBV14,-,-
TGTGCCAGCAGCTACGGGGACACAAGCTTGTATGGCTACACCTTC,CASSYGDTSLYGYTF,15,TRBJ1-2,TRBV7-8,-,-